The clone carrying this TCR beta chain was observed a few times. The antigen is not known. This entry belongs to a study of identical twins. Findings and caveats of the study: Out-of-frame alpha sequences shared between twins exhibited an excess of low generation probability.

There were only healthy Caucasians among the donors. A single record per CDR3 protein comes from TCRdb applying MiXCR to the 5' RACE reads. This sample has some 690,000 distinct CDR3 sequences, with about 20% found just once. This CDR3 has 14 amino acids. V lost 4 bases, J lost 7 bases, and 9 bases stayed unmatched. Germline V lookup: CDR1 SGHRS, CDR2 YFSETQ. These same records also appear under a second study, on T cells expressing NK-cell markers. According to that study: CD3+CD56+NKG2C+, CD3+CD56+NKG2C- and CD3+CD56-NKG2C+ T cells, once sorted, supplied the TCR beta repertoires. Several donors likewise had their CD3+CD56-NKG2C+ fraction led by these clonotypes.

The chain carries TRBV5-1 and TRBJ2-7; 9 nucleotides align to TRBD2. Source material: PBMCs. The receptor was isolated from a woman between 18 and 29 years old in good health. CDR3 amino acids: CASSPSSGTSEQYF. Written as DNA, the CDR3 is TGCGCCAGCAGCCCCTCTAGCGGGACAAGTGAGCAGTACTTC.